The table lists the clone carrying this T cell receptor beta chain with a count of one. Its antigen is still unknown. This sample is drawn from a study of cytomegalovirus exposure and HLA in healthy donors. General observations from the study: It was reported that the classifier diagnosed cytomegalovirus status with high specificity and sensitivity in both the original and validation cohorts.

Libraries were prepared by immunoSEQ multiplex PCR; TCRdb keeps only in-frame clonotypes and omits some of them. The table records about 98,000 clones, roughly 84% of them present only once. This clonotype was obtained from a man between 18 and 35 years old in good health and CMV-seropositive. Sequencing was performed on PBMCs.

CDR3 DNA sequence: TGTGCCAGCAGCACAGGGGGGTATGGCTACACCTTC. Protein: CASSTGGYGYTF. The V and J genes are TRBV7-2 and TRBJ1-2; TRBD1 matches at 8 bases. V lost 5 bases, J lost 5 bases, and 1 base stayed unmatched. The CDR3 is 12 amino acids. The germline V gene has CDR1 SGHTA and CDR2 FQGNSA.